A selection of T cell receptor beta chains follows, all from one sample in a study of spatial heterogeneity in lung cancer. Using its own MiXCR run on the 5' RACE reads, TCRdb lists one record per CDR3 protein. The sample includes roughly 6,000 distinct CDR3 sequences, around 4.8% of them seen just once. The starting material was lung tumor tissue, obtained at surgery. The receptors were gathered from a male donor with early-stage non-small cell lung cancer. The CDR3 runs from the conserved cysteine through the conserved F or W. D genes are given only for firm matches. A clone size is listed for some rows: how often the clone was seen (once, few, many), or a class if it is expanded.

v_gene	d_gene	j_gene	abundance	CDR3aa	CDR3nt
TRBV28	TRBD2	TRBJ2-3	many	CASSFLAGTDTQYF	TGTGCCAGCAGTTTCCTAGCGGGCACAGATACGCAGTATTTT
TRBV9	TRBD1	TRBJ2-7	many	CASSVGDSGYEQYF	TGTGCCAGCAGCGTAGGGGACAGCGGCTACGAGCAGTACTTC
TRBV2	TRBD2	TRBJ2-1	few	CASSERGRESYNEQFF	TGTGCCAGCAGTGAACGCGGGAGAGAATCCTACAATGAGCAGTTCTTC
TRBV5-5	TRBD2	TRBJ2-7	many	CASSTGLAYSYEQYF	TGTGCCAGCAGCACGGGACTAGCATACTCCTACGAGCAGTACTTC
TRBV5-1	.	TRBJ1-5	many	CASSLEGHHSQPQHF	TGCGCCAGCAGCTTGGAAGGACATCACAGTCAGCCCCAGCATTTT
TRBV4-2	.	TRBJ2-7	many	CASSQELGTEKGVEQYF	TGTGCCAGCAGCCAAGAACTCGGGACGGAGAAGGGAGTCGAGCAGTACTTC
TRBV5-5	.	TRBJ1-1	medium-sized	CASSLQRMNTEAFF	TGTGCCAGCAGCTTACAGCGTATGAACACTGAAGCTTTCTTT
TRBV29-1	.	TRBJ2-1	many	CSVVQLPNEQFF	TGCAGCGTTGTGCAGCTCCCCAATGAGCAGTTCTTC
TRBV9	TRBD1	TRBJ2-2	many	CASSLPRTGKSTGELFF	TGTGCCAGCAGCCTTCCCAGGACAGGGAAGAGCACCGGGGAGCTGTTTTTT
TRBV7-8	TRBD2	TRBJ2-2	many	CASSLELAQAGELFF	TGTGCCAGCAGCTTAGAACTAGCGCAAGCCGGGGAGCTGTTTTTT
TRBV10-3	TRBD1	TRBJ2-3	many	CAITRGTGVTDTQYF	TGTGCCATCACCCGAGGGACAGGGGTAACAGATACGCAGTATTTT
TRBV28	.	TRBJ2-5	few	CASSLGYRLKTQYF	TGTGCCAGCAGTTTGGGTTACAGGCTGAAGACCCAGTACTTC
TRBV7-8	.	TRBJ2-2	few	CASSLRGGSNTGELFF	TGTGCCAGCAGCTTACGCGGGGGCTCTAACACCGGGGAGCTGTTTTTT
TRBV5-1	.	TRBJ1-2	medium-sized	CASSLTTGSNYGYTF	TGCGCCAGCAGCTTGACGACAGGTAGTAACTATGGCTACACCTTC
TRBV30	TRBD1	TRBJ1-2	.	CAWRSRGLDYGYTF	TGTGCCTGGCGATCCAGGGGGCTAGACTATGGCTACACCTTC
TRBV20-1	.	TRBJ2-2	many	CSARISGTGELFF	TGCAGTGCTAGAATTAGCGGTACCGGGGAGCTGTTTTTT
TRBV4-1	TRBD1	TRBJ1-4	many	CASSQRGRVGEKLFF	TGCGCCAGCAGCCAAAGGGGGCGCGTCGGTGAAAAACTGTTTTTT
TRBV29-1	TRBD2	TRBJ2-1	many	CSVGKGLASGEQFF	TGCAGCGTTGGAAAGGGACTAGCATCCGGTGAGCAGTTCTTC
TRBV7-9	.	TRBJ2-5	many	CASGTLMEETQYF	TGTGCCAGCGGAACCTTAATGGAAGAGACCCAGTACTTC
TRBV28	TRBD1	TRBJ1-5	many	CASSRGQGARQPQHF	TGTGCCAGCAGCCGTGGACAGGGGGCGCGACAGCCCCAGCATTTT
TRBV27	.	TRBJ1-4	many	CASSFTLNEKLFF	TGTGCCAGCAGTTTTACGCTTAATGAAAAACTGTTTTTT
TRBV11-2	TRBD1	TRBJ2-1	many	CASSLRPGQGSEQFF	TGTGCCAGCAGCTTAAGACCGGGACAGGGAAGTGAGCAGTTCTTC
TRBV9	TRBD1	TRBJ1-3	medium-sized	CASSPQGQGTGNTIYF	TGTGCCAGCAGCCCCCAGGGACAGGGGACGGGAAACACCATATATTTT
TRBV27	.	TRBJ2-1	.	CASSLRERHEQFF	TGTGCCAGCAGTTTACGAGAGAGACATGAGCAGTTCTTC
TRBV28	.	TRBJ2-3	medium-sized	CASSLSERGQGDTQYF	TGTGCCAGCAGTTTATCTGAGCGGGGCCAGGGGGATACGCAGTATTTT
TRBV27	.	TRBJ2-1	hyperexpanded	CASSLSGAGEQFF	TGTGCCAGCAGTTTATCCGGGGCTGGTGAGCAGTTCTTC
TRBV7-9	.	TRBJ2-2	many	CASSLQTATGELFF	TGTGCCAGCAGCCTACAGACCGCCACCGGGGAGCTGTTTTTT
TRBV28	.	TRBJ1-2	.	CASSTYRVDGYGYTF	TGTGCCAGCAGTACCTACAGGGTAGATGGCTATGGCTACACCTTC
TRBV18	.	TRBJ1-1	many	CASSPYQDVNTEAFF	TGTGCCAGCTCACCCTACCAAGACGTGAACACTGAAGCTTTCTTT
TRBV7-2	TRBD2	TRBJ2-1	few	CASSVTSGGRYNEQFF	TGTGCCAGCAGCGTTACTAGCGGGGGCCGTTACAATGAGCAGTTCTTC
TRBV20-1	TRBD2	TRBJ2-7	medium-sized	CSAISERGINEQYF	TGCAGTGCTATCTCGGAGCGGGGGATAAACGAGCAGTACTTC
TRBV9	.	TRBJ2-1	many	CASSVGGSTYNEQFF	TGTGCCAGCAGCGTCGGCGGTTCGACCTACAATGAGCAGTTCTTC
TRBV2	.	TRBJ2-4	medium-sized	CASSEDSLGGLIQYF	TGTGCCAGCAGTGAAGACAGCCTAGGTGGTCTCATTCAGTACTTC
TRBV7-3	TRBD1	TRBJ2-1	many	CASSTGTGTYNEQFF	TGTGCCAGCAGCACCGGGACAGGGACCTACAATGAGCAGTTCTTC
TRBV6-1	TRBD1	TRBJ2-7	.	CASSPRTGAYEQYF	TGTGCCAGCAGTCCGCGGACAGGGGCCTACGAGCAGTACTTC
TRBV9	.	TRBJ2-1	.	CASSVDPAGRLNEQFF	TGTGCCAGCAGCGTAGATCCAGCGGGCCGACTGAATGAGCAGTTCTTC
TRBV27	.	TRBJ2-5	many	CASSFDQKTQYF	TGTGCCAGCAGTTTCGATCAAAAGACCCAGTACTTC
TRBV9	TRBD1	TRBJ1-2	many	CASTLGQGIGYTF	TGTGCCAGCACCCTAGGACAGGGCATTGGCTACACCTTC
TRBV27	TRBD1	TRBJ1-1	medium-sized	CASSSRQGVTEAFF	TGTGCCAGCAGTTCACGACAGGGAGTCACTGAAGCTTTCTTT
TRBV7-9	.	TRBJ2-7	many	CASSLGTVYEQYF	TGTGCCAGCAGCTTAGGTACAGTATACGAGCAGTACTTC
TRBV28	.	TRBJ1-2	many	CASSLSRGYTF	TGTGCCAGCAGTTTATCGAGAGGCTACACCTTC